Listed below are T cell receptor beta chains from one sample, sequenced in a study of human T cells and chemical hapten exposure. TCRdb independently ran MiXCR on the RACE reads; one entry per CDR3 protein. The sample lists about 49,000 distinct CDR3 sequences; roughly 9.5% were seen once. The specimen comprised whole blood, sampled in connection with sensitization to the hapten diphenylcyclopropenone (DPC). Receptors were obtained from a woman aged 45 to 65 with alopecia areata. Some clones in this sample may be carry-over from other donors' samples. Each CDR3 is given with its conserved first and last residue. Each record gives: J gene, V gene, CDR3 protein.

TRBJ1-1 TRBV29-1 CSVRGSSEAFF
TRBJ1-6 TRBV7-9 CASSTSSNSPLHF
TRBJ1-1 TRBV20-1 CSAKVFEAFF
TRBJ2-1 TRBV27 CASSSLLSPSGGYEQFF
TRBJ2-5 TRBV28 CASSRGQETQYF
TRBJ2-7 TRBV29-1 CSVGRAGVGEQYF
TRBJ2-7 TRBV2 CASNDDTYEQYF
TRBJ1-1 TRBV9 CASSVVGANTEAFF
TRBJ2-1 TRBV20-1 CSARDEAGAIAYNEQFF
TRBJ1-4 TRBV10-3 CAISEGASEKLFF
TRBJ2-1 TRBV4-3 CASSQDNNEQFF
TRBJ2-7 TRBV2 CAGEREGDEQYF
TRBJ2-7 TRBV7-2 CASRGGQGPYEQYF
TRBJ2-1 TRBV20-1 CSAQNRDRGNNEQFF
TRBJ2-5 TRBV24-1 CATSDPTSGQETQYF
TRBJ2-1 TRBV27 CASSLSKGNEQFF
TRBJ1-2 TRBV27 CASSLPGMKDGYTF
TRBJ2-5 TRBV2 CASSRDRGTETQYF
TRBJ2-1 TRBV4-3 CASSQASIGQGYEQFF
TRBJ2-1 TRBV29-1 CSVEFHGNNEQFF
TRBJ1-5 TRBV5-1 CASSLEGRGGNQPQHF
TRBJ2-2 TRBV20-1 CSARPPPRLAGDTGELFF
TRBJ1-5 TRBV6-1 CASSTWTGYQPQHF
TRBJ2-7 TRBV28 CASSFKPKPYEQYF
TRBJ1-2 TRBV6-1 CASSYGGTDSSYGYTF
TRBJ1-4 TRBV4-3 CASSKRSQFNEKLFF
TRBJ2-3 TRBV24-1 CATSGLAEGRDTQYF
TRBJ2-3 TRBV7-2 CASSLGGTGGTDTQYF
TRBJ1-3 TRBV6-6 CASRTGSSGNTIYF
TRBJ1-5 TRBV20-1 CSAKRTGGDQPQHF
TRBJ1-4 TRBV7-8 CASSLGRLNEKLFF
TRBJ1-4 TRBV28 CASSYDSGSLNEKLFF
TRBJ2-7 TRBV11-2 CASSFTGATYEQYF
TRBJ2-1 TRBV5-1 CASSFRSSRSSYNEQFF
TRBJ2-7 TRBV19 CASSNGSGSFRASPSVTSYEQYF
TRBJ2-5 TRBV7-2 CASSFGVLEETQYF
TRBJ2-5 TRBV25-1 CASSERGVSETQYF
TRBJ2-3 TRBV2 CASSEGRTSGRATQYF
TRBJ1-6 TRBV14 CASSQGSRGASPLHF
TRBJ2-1 TRBV11-2 CASSFQRSSYNEQFF
TRBJ1-3 TRBV7-9 CASSMGPGNTIYF
TRBJ2-5 TRBV4-3 CASSQAVQETQYF
TRBJ1-5 TRBV7-2 CASSLELQQPQHF
TRBJ2-7 TRBV29-1 CSVETGLYEQYF